Included here is one T cell receptor (beta chain) sequence, with context. Germline trimming cut 2 bases from V and 6 bases from J; bases unmatched to any gene: 12. CDR1 is MDHEN, CDR2 SYDVKM, per germline. The length of the CDR3 is 17 residues. Seattle patient enrollment occurred during active infection, with longitudinal follow-up thereafter. This specimen comes from a study of blood T cell repertoires in COVID-19. Study in general: The study drew acute and convalescent COVID-19 samples from the United States, Italy and Spain. Nucleic acid was either cDNA or gDNA, and it came from T cells, B-cell-depleted T cells, or PBMCs.

In the authors' workflow: Amplification of reference gene primers was used by the study to estimate nucleated cell counts. The assay was immunoSEQ multiplex PCR, and TCRdb's table has in-frame clones only and misses some. The V and J calls and the clone size are those of that table, but D and trimming were determined from the DNA. The table shows about 180,000 clones, with approximately 80% occurring only once. This sequence joins TRBV28 and TRBJ1-5; 8 bases map to TRBD1. The source material was peripheral blood. The clonotype comes from a woman in her thirties or forties with COVID-19, enrolled during active disease. The CDR3 DNA follows: TGTGCCAGCAGTTTAGAGGGCAGGGGGCGTTTCATTCAGCCCCAGCATTTT. Protein sequence: CASSLEGRGRFIQPQHF.